This entry describes one T cell receptor beta chain. It lacks a known antigen. The sample holds no much larger clone one base away, and base qualities are not on file. V is cut by 5 bases and J by 4 bases, and the space between the germline ends is 14 bases. The CDR3 spans 14 residues, from the cysteine through the phenylalanine. The read is trimmed to its CDR3 DNA, 42 bases read in frame from base 1. CDR1 LNHDA and CDR2 SQIVND were looked up in the germline V gene (reference sequence). The method was RT-PCR. Sequencing used a NextSeq 550. The public sequencing data were trimmed at Q25 with fastp and processed into clonotypes with MiXCR by TCRdb, which kept only in-frame beta chains. For every CDR3 protein sequence, its rows merge into one entry that carries the most common genes and DNA. In all, the sample holds a few hundred thousand distinct CDR3 sequences, and about 37% of those were seen once. Jointly, the top ten make up more than 9% of the sample.

The data were obtained in a study of patients and donors after allogeneic stem cell transplantation (dated by TCRdb to about 2020). The sample was blood, either unsorted or a sorted T cell fraction (not recorded which). This clonotype was sampled from a human donor who was either an allogeneic HSCT recipient or a stem cell or donor lymphocyte infusion donor (not recorded which). It is not recorded whose cells these are; they may come from a transplant donor. The rearrangement joined TRBV19 to TRBJ1-1; tentative D gene TRBD1, with 6 bases matching. The nucleotides are TGTGCCAGTAGTCCCCGGGTAGGGGGCACTGAAGCTTTCTTT. Translated, this is CASSPRVGGTEAFF.